This T cell receptor (beta chain) comes out of a study of beta chain features in type 1 diabetes. Staining for CD45RO/CCR7/CD25/CD127/CD95/CD27 allowed sorting of CD4+ naive, central memory, regulatory and stem cell-like memory cells. Of note for this clone: What it recognizes is unknown.

Germline V gene sequence: CDR1 SGHRS, CDR2 YFSETQ. The V end was cut by 2 bases, the J end by 6 bases, with 12 bases between. CDR3 length equals 13 residues. Regarding the study as a whole: Type 1 diabetes patients had TCRB CDR3s that were shorter (moderately but significantly so) in all four CD4+ subsets. Patients with type 1 diabetes carried fewer insertions and had more deletions at their VDJ junctions.

TCRB transcripts that were expressed got sequenced, as all of the isolated RNA had been reverse transcribed. Naive, central memory and regulatory T cell samples averaged roughly 3.6 million reads. Sequencing used immunoSEQ multiplex PCR; TCRdb keeps in-frame clones, though not all of them. This sample has around 15,000 clones, with roughly 69% found just once. This chain uses TRBV5-1 with TRBJ2-7, with D possibly TRBD2 on 5 matching bases. Source material: Tregs from blood. This clonotype originated in a man between 25 and 39 years old with type 1 diabetes. The CDR3: CASSFWGVGEQYF. CDR3 bases: TGCGCCAGCAGCTTCTGGGGAGTAGGCGAGCAGTACTTC. The full variable domain, with the rest looked up from reference TRBV5-1 and TRBJ2-7, is KAGVTQTPRYLIKTRGQQVTLSCSPISGHRSVSWYQQTPGQGLQFLFEYFSETQRNKGNFPGRFSGRQFSNSRSEMNVSTLELGDSALYLCASSFWGVGEQYFGPGTRLTVT.